This passage covers 21 T cell receptor beta chains from one sample sequenced in a study of T-cell reconstitution after alpha-beta-depleted transplantation in children. This sample's TCRbeta library carried unique molecular identifier barcodes. A single record per CDR3 protein comes from TCRdb applying MiXCR to the PCR reads. The sample holds about 470,000 distinct CDR3 sequences, roughly two fifths seen once. This material consisted of PBMCs, taken before TCRalphabeta/CD19-depleted stem cell transplant. The receptor source for this set is a girl aged 2-10 years with aplastic anemia, due to receive a stem cell transplant.

The rearrangement links TRBV20-1 to TRBJ1-1, with a tentative D call TRBD1 (5 bases). The CDR3 spans 11 residues. V was pared by 1 base and J by 7 bases, with 7 bases between. The germline V gene has CDR1 DFQATT and CDR2 SNEGSKA (reference sequence). CDR3 nucleotides: TGCAGTGCTAGAGGGGGGGGTGAAGCTTTCTTT. It yields the protein CSARGGGEAFF.

V is TRBV5-1 and J is TRBJ2-3; 12 nucleotides agree with TRBD2. CDR1 and CDR2 (germline): SGHRS, YFSETQ. The CDR3 loop spans 18 amino acids. Trimming removed 7 bases from V and 2 bases from J; junction bases left unmatched: 14. CDR3 nucleotide sequence: TGCGCCAGCGGCCACTCGACTAGCGGGAGAAGGCCCACAGATACGCAGTATTTT. Translated: CASGHSTSGRRPTDTQYF. Looking up the rest from reference TRBV5-1 and TRBJ2-3 gives the full variable domain: KAGVTQTPRYLIKTRGQQVTLSCSPISGHRSVSWYQQTPGQGLQFLFEYFSETQRNKGNFPGRFSGRQFSNSRSEMNVSTLELGDSALYLCASGHSTSGRRPTDTQYFGPGTRLTVL.

There are many counts of this clonotype. The CDR3 spells CASSLEAGVRTGELFF. CDR3 nucleotide sequence: TGCGCCAGCAGCTTGGAGGCAGGGGTTAGAACCGGGGAGCTGTTTTTT. The chain uses TRBV5-1 and TRBJ2-2, with a tentative D call TRBD1 (6 bases). V lost 0 bases and J 5 bases, leaving 14 bases between the germline ends. The germline V gene encodes CDR1 SGHRS and CDR2 YFSETQ. The CDR3 is 16 residues long.

This sequence joins TRBV10-3 and TRBJ1-5; D ambiguous. CDR3 length: 14 amino acids. The ends were cut back, 6 bases at V and 2 bases at J, with 11 bases in the middle. Per the germline V gene, CDR1 is ENHRY and CDR2 is SYGVKD. CDR3 residues: CAISPVRGNQPQHF. The CDR3 bases are TGTGCCATCAGCCCCGTCCGGGGCAATCAGCCCCAGCATTTT.

The V gene is TRBV5-1, the J gene TRBJ2-7, with D hard to call. The germline gives CDR1 SGHRS, CDR2 YFSETQ. This CDR3 is 14 amino acids long. V was trimmed by 0 bases and J by 3 bases, leaving 10 bases between them. The chain's CDR3 is CASSLETPFYEQYF. The CDR3 DNA reads TGCGCCAGCAGCTTGGAGACACCTTTCTACGAGCAGTACTTC.

The V gene is TRBV30, the J gene TRBJ2-1, with D possibly TRBD1 on 6 matching bases. The CDR3 extends over 13 amino acids. Germline V lookup: CDR1 GTSNPN, CDR2 SVGIG (reference sequence). V was pared by 4 bases and J by 1 base, with 8 bases between. The CDR3 DNA follows: TGTGCCTGGAATCAGGGGTCCTACAATGAGCAGTTCTTC. Amino acid sequence: CAWNQGSYNEQFF. The full variable domain, with the rest looked up from reference TRBV30 and TRBJ2-1, is SQTIHQWPATLVQPVGSPLSLECTVEGTSNPNLYWYRQAAGRGLQLLFYSVGIGQISSEVPQNLSASRPQDRQFILSSKKLLLSDSGFYLCAWNQGSYNEQFFGPGTRLTVL.

In its sample, this clonotype was seen many times. V usage is TRBV11-2 and J usage is TRBJ2-7, with 15 bases fitting TRBD2. This CDR3 is built from 18 residues. The germline gives CDR1 SGHAT, CDR2 FQNNGV. V shed 4 bases and J 2 bases; nucleotides not matched to a gene: 9. CDR3 amino acids: CASSYLIGLAGGAYEQYF. CDR3 DNA sequence: TGTGCCAGCAGCTACCTCATAGGACTAGCGGGAGGGGCCTACGAGCAGTACTTC.

This clonotype was seen only a few times. The chain is built from TRBV12-3 or TRBV12-4 and TRBJ1-1; maybe TRBD1 (6 bases). CDR3 length: 13 residues. Deletions cut 6 bases from V and 8 bases from J, with 16 bases between. CDR3 DNA: TGTGCCAGCAGGCCAATACAGGGTCGGGAAGCTTTCTTT. Translated, it gives CASRPIQGREAFF.

This clonotype was picked up a small number of times. This sequence joins TRBV5-6 and TRBJ1-4; no reliable D call. The V and J ends lost 0 bases and 8 bases respectively, with 11 bases between them. The CDR3 covers 14 residues. Germline V gene data show CDR1 as SGHDT and CDR2 as YYEEEE. The CDR3 nucleotides are TGTGCCAGCAGCTTGGGGCCCCTGGAGGAAAAACTGTTTTTT. Protein: CASSLGPLEEKLFF.

This clonotype has only a few counts. This chain connects TRBV19 to TRBJ1-5; unclear D gene. The germline V gene encodes CDR1 LNHDA and CDR2 SQIVND (reference sequence). The V gene lost 6 bases and the J gene lost 0 bases, with 15 bases spanning the gap. The CDR3 totals 16 residues. CDR3 sequence: CASRVGRGYSNQPQHF. In DNA, the CDR3 is TGTGCCAGTAGGGTAGGGCGAGGTTATAGCAATCAGCCCCAGCATTTT.

The chain combines TRBV5-1 with TRBJ2-7; 9 nucleotides match TRBD2. V lost 0 bases to trimming and J lost 2 bases; unmatched junction nucleotides: 3. CDR1 is SGHRS and CDR2 is YFSETQ in the germline V gene. The CDR3 sequence is 15 residues long. The CDR3, as DNA: TGCGCCAGCAGCTTGGATAGCGGGGGACCCTACGAGCAGTACTTC. Amino acids: CASSLDSGGPYEQYF.

The chain has TRBV5-1 and TRBJ2-7; 8 bases align to TRBD2. The CDR3 covers 15 residues. The V segment lost 6 bases and the J segment 7 bases; nucleotides outside the gene matches: 15. Germline assignment: CDR1 SGHRS and CDR2 YFSETQ. The CDR3 here is CASTTSGAPREEQYF. In DNA form, the CDR3 reads TGCGCCAGCACCACTAGCGGAGCGCCTCGTGAAGAGCAGTACTTC.

The chain combines TRBV6-1 with TRBJ2-5, with TRBD1 matching 9 bases. From germline, CDR1 is MNHNS and CDR2 SASEGT. This CDR3 has 14 residues. V dropped 7 bases and J dropped 5; count of bases not matched to a gene: 8. The CDR3 region has the DNA TGTGCCAGCATCATCGACAGGGGGAGGGAGACCCAGTACTTC. Protein: CASIIDRGRETQYF.

On this clonotype itself: Being one base from a much bigger clone, this may be a read error. V usage is TRBV7-9 and J usage is TRBJ2-7; D is undetermined. The germline V gene encodes CDR1 SEHNR and CDR2 FQNEAQ (reference sequence). The CDR3 has 12 residues. The ends were cut back, 8 bases at V and 1 base at J, with 9 bases in the middle. This chain's CDR3 is CASLGASYEQYF. DNA for the CDR3: TGTGCCAGCTTGGGCGCTTCCTACGAGCAGTACTTC.

This sequence joins TRBV7-9 and TRBJ2-1; a possible D gene is TRBD1 (6 bases). This CDR3 contains 16 residues. The germline V and J ends were trimmed by 0 bases and 4 bases, with 13 bases remaining between them. Germline CDR1 is SEHNR and CDR2 is FQNEAQ (reference sequence). Here the CDR3 reads CASSLATGIPYNEQFF. CDR3 DNA: TGTGCCAGCAGCTTAGCGACAGGTATCCCTTACAATGAGCAGTTCTTC.

The gene calls are TRBV20-1 and TRBJ2-3, with 7 nucleotides matching TRBD2. The CDR3 covers 12 residues. Germline loops: CDR1 DFQATT, CDR2 SNEGSKA (reference sequence). The trim removed 7 bases at V and 3 bases at J, leaving 4 bases unmatched. The CDR3 protein is CSGTSATDTQYF. The CDR3 nucleotides read TGCAGTGGAACTAGCGCTACAGATACGCAGTATTTT.

This sequence joins TRBV7-6 and TRBJ2-1, with 12 bases aligning to TRBD2. CDR1 is SGHVS and CDR2 is FNYEAQ in the germline V gene. V lost 7 bases to trimming and J lost 7 bases; unmatched junction nucleotides: 8. This CDR3 region has 15 residues. The CDR3 sequence is CASTRLAGDQNEQFF. The DNA for the CDR3 is TGTGCCAGCACCAGACTAGCGGGGGACCAAAATGAGCAGTTCTTC. The complete variable domain, with remaining parts taken from reference TRBV7-6 and TRBJ2-1, reads GAGVSQSPRYKVTKRGQDVALRCDPISGHVSLYWYRQALGQGPEFLTYFNYEAQQDKSGLPNDRFSAERPEGSISTLTIQRTEQRDSAMYRCASTRLAGDQNEQFFGPGTRLTVL.

This clonotype appeared once. The chain combines TRBV6-5 with TRBJ2-2; 9 bases are a match to TRBD1. V lost 4 bases and J lost 5; bases outside the gene matches: 8. CDR1 and CDR2 from the germline V gene are MNHEY and SVGAGI. The length of the CDR3 is 16 residues. The CDR3, as DNA: TGTGCCAGCAGTTCCCAAGACAGGGGGAGGACCGGGGAGCTGTTTTTT. Amino acid sequence: CASSSQDRGRTGELFF.

This clonotype has a handful of counts. The J gene is TRBJ2-7, the V gene TRBV28; either TRBD1 or TRBD2 may supply D (5 bases each). The V gene lost 8 bases and the J gene lost 0 bases, with 20 bases spanning the gap. The CDR3 sequence is 16 residues long. The germline V gene encodes CDR1 MDHEN and CDR2 SYDVKM. CDR3 loop: CASRRGRDAHSYEQYF. Written as DNA, the CDR3 is TGTGCCAGCCGCCGCGGACGGGACGCTCACTCCTACGAGCAGTACTTC.

This clonotype showed up just a few times. The chain joins TRBV7-9 to TRBJ1-1, with a weak D call TRBD1 (6 bases). V was clipped by 5 bases and J by 5 bases, with 21 bases between them. In germline, CDR1 is SEHNR, CDR2 FQNEAQ (reference sequence). The CDR3 has 16 residues. The DNA for the CDR3 is TGTGCCAGCAGCCCCGGGTGGGGGCCCAGAGGAACTGAAGCTTTCTTT. The encoded protein is CASSPGWGPRGTEAFF.

There are a few counts of this clonotype. This chain connects TRBV20-1 to TRBJ2-1, with 10 bases that match TRBD2. In germline, CDR1 is DFQATT, CDR2 SNEGSKA (reference sequence). CDR3 length: 16 amino acids. After removal of 1 base from V and 9 bases from J, the junction contained 12 bases not matched to a gene. The CDR3 region has the DNA TGCAGTGCTAGAGTGCGGGGGACTAGCGTCAGTACTGAGCAGTTCTTC. This translates into CSARVRGTSVSTEQFF.